Listed below are T cell receptor beta chains from one sample, sequenced in a study of T cell repertoires in cytomegalovirus infection. TCRdb redid the calling of the reads with MiXCR, one entry per CDR3 protein. Of 110,000 to 150,000 distinct CDR3 sequences listed, more than 25% are singletons. These TCRs are of unknown antigen specificity. Specimen: CD8+ T cells from cultured PBMCs, collected from culture after CMV antigen stimulation. The receptors stem from a human donor in good health (CMV status not recorded). Some clones in this sample may be carry-over from other donors' samples. CDR3s include the opening cysteine and the closing phenylalanine or tryptophan. A D gene is named only where the DNA matches it firmly. Clone size is stated in some rows and not others, as once, few, many or a class when expanded.

12 | TRBJ2-7 | . | TRBV28 | few | CASSLFDYEQYF | TGTGCCAGCAGTTTATTCGATTACGAGCAGTACTTC
11 | TRBJ2-1 | . | TRBV5-6 | few | CASSLESEQFF | TGTGCCAGCAGCTTGGAAAGCGAGCAGTTCTTC
14 | TRBJ2-1 | . | TRBV4-1 | . | CASSQGMGLDEQFF | TGCGCCAGCAGCCAAGGTATGGGTTTGGATGAGCAGTTCTTC
17 | TRBJ2-3 | TRBD2 | TRBV7-9 | . | CASSLGLAGAGTDTQYF | TGTGCCAGCAGCTTAGGACTAGCGGGGGCTGGGACAGATACGCAGTATTTT
11 | TRBJ2-1 | TRBD2 | TRBV24-1 | few | CATSEGGIQFF | TGTGCCACCAGTGAGGGGGGGATCCAGTTCTTC
12 | TRBJ2-1 | . | TRBV5-3 | . | CASSLMQNEQFF | TGTGCCAGCAGCTTGATGCAGAATGAGCAGTTCTTC
13 | TRBJ2-1 | . | TRBV7-6 | few | CASSWDLYNEQFF | TGTGCCAGCAGCTGGGACCTATACAATGAGCAGTTCTTC
12 | TRBJ1-5 | TRBD1 | TRBV2 | . | CASSGDSQPQHF | TGTGCCAGCTCCGGGGACAGCCAGCCCCAGCATTTT
15 | TRBJ1-1 | . | TRBV12-3/TRBV12-4 | few | CASSSTYRANTEAFF | TGTGCCAGCAGTTCCACCTATAGGGCCAACACTGAAGCTTTCTTT
14 | TRBJ2-7 | . | TRBV7-8 | many | CASSESWGSYEQYF | TGTGCCAGCAGCGAGAGCTGGGGTTCCTACGAGCAGTACTTC
14 | TRBJ2-7 | . | TRBV4-1 | few | CASSEVRGAYEQYF | TGCGCCAGCAGCGAGGTGAGGGGGGCCTACGAGCAGTACTTC
15 | TRBJ2-7 | . | TRBV5-8 | . | CASSLVVGGSYEQYF | TGTGCCAGCAGCTTGGTTGTAGGAGGGAGCTACGAGCAGTACTTC
15 | TRBJ2-2 | . | TRBV10-3 | . | CAISDMEGNTGELFF | TGTGCCATCAGTGATATGGAGGGGAACACCGGGGAGCTGTTTTTT
14 | TRBJ2-3 | . | TRBV12-3/TRBV12-4 | . | CASSLTLSTDTQYF | TGTGCCAGCAGTTTAACTCTAAGCACAGATACGCAGTATTTT
14 | TRBJ2-2 | TRBD2 | TRBV30 | . | CAWTGGWATGELFF | TGTGCCTGGACGGGGGGGTGGGCCACCGGGGAGCTGTTTTTT
13 | TRBJ1-2 | . | TRBV12-3/TRBV12-4 | . | CASSPGPTYGYTF | TGTGCCAGCAGCCCTGGACCGACCTATGGCTACACCTTC